This T cell receptor (beta chain) was captured in a study of blood T cell repertoires in COVID-19. Only in-frame clones appear in the TCRdb table, and some are missing; sequencing was by immunoSEQ multiplex PCR. The table has about 400,000 clones, around 87% seen once. Germline CDR1 is SGHVS and CDR2 is FQNEAQ. The CDR3 sequence is 15 residues long. Trimming took 5 bases from V and 2 from J; bases not matched to a gene: 9. This TCR was recovered from a human donor in a cohort sampled during active COVID-19. Sequencing input: peripheral blood. The chain joins TRBV7-8 to TRBJ2-7, with 7 bases identical to TRBD2. CDR3 bases: TGTGCCAGCAGCGCCCAGCGGGGAATGGCCTACGAGCAGTACTTC. This codes for CASSAQRGMAYEQYF.